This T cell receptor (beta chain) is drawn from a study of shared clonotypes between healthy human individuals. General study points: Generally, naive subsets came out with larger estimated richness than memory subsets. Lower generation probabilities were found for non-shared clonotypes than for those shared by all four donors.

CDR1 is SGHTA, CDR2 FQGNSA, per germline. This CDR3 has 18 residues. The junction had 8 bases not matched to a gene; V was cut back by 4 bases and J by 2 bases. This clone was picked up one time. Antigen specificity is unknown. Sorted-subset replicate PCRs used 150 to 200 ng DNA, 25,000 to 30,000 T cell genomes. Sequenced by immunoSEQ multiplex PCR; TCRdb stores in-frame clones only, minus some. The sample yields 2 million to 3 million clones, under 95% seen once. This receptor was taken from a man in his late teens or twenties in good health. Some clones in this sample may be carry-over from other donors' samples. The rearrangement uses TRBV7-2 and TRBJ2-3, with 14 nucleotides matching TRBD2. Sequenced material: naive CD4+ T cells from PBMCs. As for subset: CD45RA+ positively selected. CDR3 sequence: CASSSRLAGGINTDTQYF. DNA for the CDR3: TGTGCCAGCAGCTCCCGACTAGCGGGAGGGATTAACACAGATACGCAGTATTTT.